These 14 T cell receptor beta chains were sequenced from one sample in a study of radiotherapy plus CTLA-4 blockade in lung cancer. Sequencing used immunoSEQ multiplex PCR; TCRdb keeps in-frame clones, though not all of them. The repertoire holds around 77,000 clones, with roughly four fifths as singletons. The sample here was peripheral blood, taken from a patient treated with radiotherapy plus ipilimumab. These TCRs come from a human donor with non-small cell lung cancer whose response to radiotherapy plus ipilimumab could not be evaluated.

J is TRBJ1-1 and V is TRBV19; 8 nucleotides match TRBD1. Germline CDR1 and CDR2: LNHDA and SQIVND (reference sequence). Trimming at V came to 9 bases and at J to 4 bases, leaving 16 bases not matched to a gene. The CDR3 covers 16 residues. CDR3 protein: CASSDRGSRLGTEAFF. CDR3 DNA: TGTGCCAGCAGTGACAGGGGCTCGCGGTTGGGCACTGAAGCTTTCTTT.

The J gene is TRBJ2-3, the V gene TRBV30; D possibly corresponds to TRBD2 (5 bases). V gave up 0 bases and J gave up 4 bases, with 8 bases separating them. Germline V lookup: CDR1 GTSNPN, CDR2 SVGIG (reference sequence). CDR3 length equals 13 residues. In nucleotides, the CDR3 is TGTGCCTGGAGTGTGCGGGTGGCAGATACGCAGTATTTT. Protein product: CAWSVRVADTQYF.

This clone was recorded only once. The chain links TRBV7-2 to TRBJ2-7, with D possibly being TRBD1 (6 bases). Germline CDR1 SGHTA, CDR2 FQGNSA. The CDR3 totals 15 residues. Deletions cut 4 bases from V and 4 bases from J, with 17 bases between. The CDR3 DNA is TGTGCCAGCAGCTACGACAGGTCCCGGATATACGAGCAGTACTTC. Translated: CASSYDRSRIYEQYF.

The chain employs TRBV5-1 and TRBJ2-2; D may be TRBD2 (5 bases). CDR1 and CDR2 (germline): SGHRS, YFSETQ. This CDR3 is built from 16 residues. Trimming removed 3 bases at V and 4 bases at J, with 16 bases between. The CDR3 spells CASSWTPAASTGELFF. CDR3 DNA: TGCGCCAGCAGCTGGACCCCAGCGGCTAGCACCGGGGAGCTGTTTTTT.

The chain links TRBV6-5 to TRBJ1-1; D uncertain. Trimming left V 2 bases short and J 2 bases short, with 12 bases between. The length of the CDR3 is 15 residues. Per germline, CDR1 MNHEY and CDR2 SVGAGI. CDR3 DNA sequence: TGTGCCAGCAGTTACGGTGCAGGCTTTAACACTGAAGCTTTCTTT. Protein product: CASSYGAGFNTEAFF.

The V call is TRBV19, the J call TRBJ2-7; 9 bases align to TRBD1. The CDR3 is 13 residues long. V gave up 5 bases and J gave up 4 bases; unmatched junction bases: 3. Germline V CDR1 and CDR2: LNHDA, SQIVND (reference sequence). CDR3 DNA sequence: TGTGCCAGTAGTGAGACAGGGGGGTACGAGCAGTACTTC. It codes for CASSETGGYEQYF.

This chain's CDR3 is CASSFGRARTDTQYF. CDR3 nucleotide sequence: TGTGCCAGCAGCTTCGGCAGGGCCCGCACAGATACGCAGTATTTT. The chain joins TRBV5-8 to TRBJ2-3, with a tentative D call TRBD1 (5 bases). This CDR3 spans 15 amino acids. Germline V CDR1 and CDR2: SGHTS, YDEGEE. V lost 2 bases and J 1 base, leaving 11 bases between the germline ends.

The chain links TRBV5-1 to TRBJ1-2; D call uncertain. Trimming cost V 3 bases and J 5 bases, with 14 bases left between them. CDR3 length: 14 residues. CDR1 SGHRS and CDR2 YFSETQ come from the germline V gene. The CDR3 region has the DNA TGCGCCAGCAGCTGGACTCAGGAGGGATATGGCTACACCTTC. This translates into CASSWTQEGYGYTF.

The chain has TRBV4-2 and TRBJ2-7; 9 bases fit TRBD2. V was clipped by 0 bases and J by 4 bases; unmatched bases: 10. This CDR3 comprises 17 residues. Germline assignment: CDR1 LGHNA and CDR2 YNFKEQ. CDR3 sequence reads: CASSQDWASGANYEQYF. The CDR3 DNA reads TGTGCCAGCAGCCAAGACTGGGCTAGCGGGGCAAATTACGAGCAGTACTTC.

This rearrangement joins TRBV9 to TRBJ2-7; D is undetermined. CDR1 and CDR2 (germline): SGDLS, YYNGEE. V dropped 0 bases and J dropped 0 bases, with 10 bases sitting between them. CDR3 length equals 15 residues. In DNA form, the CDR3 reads TGTGCCAGCAGCGTAGGGCAGATTCCCTCCTACGAGCAGTACTTC. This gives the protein CASSVGQIPSYEQYF. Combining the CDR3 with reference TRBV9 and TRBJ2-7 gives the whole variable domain DSGVTQTPKHLITATGQRVTLRCSPRSGDLSVYWYQQSLDQGLQFLIQYYNGEERAKGNILERFSAQQFPDLHSELNLSSLELGDSALYFCASSVGQIPSYEQYFGPGTRLTVT.

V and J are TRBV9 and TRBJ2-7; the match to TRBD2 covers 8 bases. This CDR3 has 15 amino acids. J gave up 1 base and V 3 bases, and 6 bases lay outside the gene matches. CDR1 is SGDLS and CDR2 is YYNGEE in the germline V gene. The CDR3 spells CASSDRAGESYEQYF. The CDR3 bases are TGTGCCAGCAGCGACCGAGCGGGGGAGTCCTACGAGCAGTACTTC.

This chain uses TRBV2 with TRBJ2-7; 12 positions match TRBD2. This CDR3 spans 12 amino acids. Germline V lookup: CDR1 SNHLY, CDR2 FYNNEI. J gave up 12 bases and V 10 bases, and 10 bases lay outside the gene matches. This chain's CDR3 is CAIATTSGGPYF. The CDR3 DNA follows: TGTGCCATCGCTACTACTAGCGGGGGGCCGTACTTC.

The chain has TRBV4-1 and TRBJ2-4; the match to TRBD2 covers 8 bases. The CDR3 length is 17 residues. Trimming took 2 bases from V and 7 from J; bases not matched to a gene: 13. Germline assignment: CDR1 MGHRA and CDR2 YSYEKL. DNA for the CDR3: TGCGCCAGCAGCCAATCCCTCACTAGCGGAGGTGGTAACATTCAGTACTTC. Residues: CASSQSLTSGGGNIQYF.

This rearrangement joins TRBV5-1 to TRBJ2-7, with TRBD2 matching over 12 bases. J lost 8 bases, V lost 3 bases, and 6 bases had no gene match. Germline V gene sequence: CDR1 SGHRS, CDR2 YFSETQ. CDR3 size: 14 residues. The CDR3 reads CASSWTSGTVQQYF. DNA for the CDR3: TGCGCCAGCAGCTGGACTAGCGGGACGGTGCAGCAGTACTTC. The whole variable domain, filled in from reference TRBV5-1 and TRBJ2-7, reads KAGVTQTPRYLIKTRGQQVTLSCSPISGHRSVSWYQQTPGQGLQFLFEYFSETQRNKGNFPGRFSGRQFSNSRSEMNVSTLELGDSALYLCASSWTSGTVQQYFGPGTRLTVT.